The 16 T cell receptor beta chains below all came from one sample that was sequenced in a study of cytomegalovirus exposure and HLA in healthy donors. The PCR used 60 Vbeta and 13 Jbeta primers. Assay used: immunoSEQ multiplex PCR; TCRdb lists only in-frame clones, some missing. The sample totals around 140,000 clones. Sequenced: PBMCs. These receptors came from a woman aged 35 to 49 in good health and CMV-seronegative.

The chain is built from TRBV5-1 and TRBJ1-2, with TRBD1 matching 7 bases. This CDR3 is built from 14 residues. With V trimmed by 4 bases and J by 0 bases, 3 bases remained unmatched. In germline, CDR1 is SGHRS, CDR2 YFSETQ. The CDR3 DNA sequence: TGCGCCAGCAGCCTGACAGGGACTAACTATGGCTACACCTTC. Its translation is CASSLTGTNYGYTF. Full variable domain (missing parts from reference TRBV5-1 and TRBJ1-2): KAGVTQTPRYLIKTRGQQVTLSCSPISGHRSVSWYQQTPGQGLQFLFEYFSETQRNKGNFPGRFSGRQFSNSRSEMNVSTLELGDSALYLCASSLTGTNYGYTFGSGTRLTVV.

The chain combines TRBV5-6 with TRBJ2-5; 7 bases align to TRBD1. J lost 1 base, V lost 2 bases, and 8 bases had no gene match. CDR1 and CDR2 (germline): SGHDT, YYEEEE. The CDR3 has 16 residues. CDR3 amino acids: CASSLTPTGPQETQYF. Here the CDR3 DNA reads TGTGCCAGCAGCTTAACACCGACAGGGCCCCAAGAGACCCAGTACTTC.

This rearrangement joins TRBV27 to TRBJ2-3; 12 nucleotides agree with TRBD2. The germline V gene has CDR1 MNHEY and CDR2 SMNVEV (reference sequence). CDR3 size: 15 residues. The V and J ends lost 4 bases and 6 bases, in that order; junction bases with no gene match: 5. CDR3 coding DNA: TGTGCCAGCAGTTCTAGCGGGGGGGCTTGGGATACGCAGTATTTT. It is translated as CASSSSGGAWDTQYF.

This chain joins TRBV28 and TRBJ1-1; 7 bases align to TRBD1. Germline values: CDR1 MDHEN, CDR2 SYDVKM. Trimming removed 6 bases from V and 0 bases from J; junction bases left unmatched: 10. This CDR3 has 16 amino acids. The CDR3 loop reads CASRIPWGQMNTEAFF. As DNA, the CDR3 is TGTGCCAGCAGAATACCTTGGGGACAGATGAACACTGAAGCTTTCTTT.

The chain recombines TRBV7-2 with TRBJ2-2; D ambiguous. Trimming cost V 5 bases and J 9 bases, with 10 bases left between them. Germline assignment: CDR1 SGHTA and CDR2 FQGNSA. The CDR3 spans 12 residues. CDR3 DNA: TGTGCCAGCAGCACAAATCTTCGGGAGCTGTTTTTT. Translating gives CASSTNLRELFF.

The CDR3 nucleotides read TGCGCCAGCAGCCGATCCGGGACAGGAGAGAACTATGGCTACACCTTC. Encoded protein: CASSRSGTGENYGYTF. V gene TRBV4-3 combines with J gene TRBJ1-2; the match to TRBD1 covers 8 bases. Germline values: CDR1 LGHNA, CDR2 YSLEER. The CDR3 is 16 residues long. Trimming cost V 4 bases and J 2 bases; bases outside gene matches: 9.

Comments on this clone: A junction boundary mismatches the germline segment, possibly from a read error. The same CDR3 can be traced to other DNA sequences in this sample. This chain joins TRBV10-3 and TRBJ2-5, with D tentatively TRBD1 (6 bases). The germline gives CDR1 ENHRY, CDR2 SYGVKD. This CDR3 is built from 13 residues. CDR3 in amino acids: CAIRDSLQETQYF. The CDR3 coding sequence is TGTGCCATCAGGGACAGTCTACAAGAAACCCAGTACTTC.

The J gene is TRBJ2-3, the V gene TRBV7-8; TRBD2 is a possible D gene (7 bases). The CDR3 length is 16 residues. In germline, CDR1 is SGHVS, CDR2 FQNEAQ. V was trimmed by 3 bases and J by 2 bases, leaving 15 bases between them. CDR3 DNA sequence: TGTGCCAGCAGCTTTCGCCGGGGGGCCTACACAGATACGCAGTATTTT. Its protein is CASSFRRGAYTDTQYF.

The chain links TRBV7-3 to TRBJ2-1, with D perhaps matching TRBD1 (6 bases). CDR1 and CDR2 (germline): SGHTA, FQGTGA. V shed 0 bases and J shed 8 bases, with 11 bases lying between them. The CDR3 contains 14 residues. CDR3 sequence reads: CASSLTNRADEQFF. Written as DNA, the CDR3 is TGTGCCAGCAGCTTAACGAACAGGGCAGATGAGCAGTTCTTC.

CDR3 nucleotides: TGTGCCATCAGTGCTCAGGGAAATCAGCCCCAGCATTTT. It is translated as CAISAQGNQPQHF. The V and J genes are TRBV10-3 and TRBJ1-5, with D tentatively TRBD1 (5 bases). V lost 4 bases, J lost 4 bases, and 8 bases lay in between. The CDR3 is 13 residues long. Germline V lookup: CDR1 ENHRY, CDR2 SYGVKD.

Written as DNA, the CDR3 is TGCGCCAGCAGCTTGGGACTAGCGGGGGGCACAGATACGCAGTATTTT. Encoded protein: CASSLGLAGGTDTQYF. The chain recombines TRBV5-1 with TRBJ2-3; 12 nucleotides align to TRBD2. With 0 bases clipped from V and 1 base from J, the junction kept 0 bases outside the gene matches. The CDR3 loop spans 16 amino acids. Germline values: CDR1 SGHRS, CDR2 YFSETQ.

The V call is TRBV4-1, the J call TRBJ1-3, with D uncertain. V lost 3 bases, J lost 0 bases, and 15 bases lay in between. This CDR3 has 17 amino acids. Per the germline V gene, CDR1 is MGHRA and CDR2 is YSYEKL. As DNA, the CDR3 is TGCGCCAGCAGCCAGGTGATGACACTGGCCTCTGGAAACACCATATATTTT. Protein: CASSQVMTLASGNTIYF.

The chain employs TRBV7-2 and TRBJ2-7; D is uncertain. The length of the CDR3 is 12 residues. CDR1 is SGHTA, CDR2 FQGNSA, per germline. V dropped 1 base and J dropped 4 bases, with 5 bases sitting between them. The CDR3 loop reads CASSLVRYEQYF. CDR3 nucleotides: TGTGCCAGCAGCTTAGTGCGGTACGAGCAGTACTTC.

The chain combines TRBV4-3 with TRBJ1-1; possibly TRBD1 for D (5 bases). Deletions cut 0 bases from V and 3 bases from J, with 11 bases between. CDR1 and CDR2 from the germline V gene are LGHNA and YSLEER. There are 15 residues in the CDR3. Here the CDR3 reads CASSQDRGGDTEAFF. The CDR3, as DNA: TGCGCCAGCAGCCAAGATCGTGGAGGGGACACTGAAGCTTTCTTT.

V usage is TRBV19 and J usage is TRBJ2-7; 9 bases align to TRBD1. Unmatched junction bases numbered 3, after V lost 8 bases and J lost 1 base. The germline V gene has CDR1 LNHDA and CDR2 SQIVND (reference sequence). There are 13 residues in the CDR3. For the CDR3, the DNA is TGTGCCAGTCAAGACAGGGGGTCCTACGAGCAGTACTTC. This encodes CASQDRGSYEQYF. Using reference TRBV19 and TRBJ2-7 for the parts outside the CDR3, the full variable domain is DGGITQSPKYLFRKEGQNVTLSCEQNLNHDAMYWYRQDPGQGLRLIYYSQIVNDFQKGDIAEGYSVSREKKESFPLTVTSAQKNPTAFYLCASQDRGSYEQYFGPGTRLTVT.

The chain couples TRBV27 to TRBJ1-2; D might be TRBD1 (5 bases). Germline assignment: CDR1 MNHEY and CDR2 SMNVEV (reference sequence). This CDR3 is built from 12 residues. Trimming removed 6 bases from V and 8 bases from J, with 13 bases in between. The CDR3 reads CASSGQGEGYTF. The CDR3, as DNA: TGTGCCAGCAGCGGGCAAGGGGAAGGCTACACCTTC.